Below are 22 T cell receptor beta chains sequenced from a single sample in a study of blood T cell repertoires in COVID-19. Sequencing was performed with immunoSEQ multiplex PCR; in TCRdb, only in-frame clones are kept and a portion is missing. The data show 100,000 or so clones, approximately 88% seen once. The specimen sequenced was peripheral blood. The origin of the receptors is a woman aged 55 to 70 with acute or convalescent COVID-19.

The V gene is TRBV6-5, the J gene TRBJ1-6, with 7 nucleotides matching TRBD1. The ends lost 7 bases at V and 10 bases at J; junction bases unmatched: 7. Per germline, CDR1 MNHEY and CDR2 SVGAGI. This CDR3 spans 13 amino acids. The CDR3 DNA reads as TGTGCCAGCAATACAGGGGCGGGATCACCCCTCCACTTT. Its translation: CASNTGAGSPLHF.

In this sample, this clone turned up once. The rearrangement uses TRBV27 and TRBJ1-2; TRBD1 matches at 7 bases. The CDR3 has 12 amino acids. Germline CDR1 is MNHEY and CDR2 is SMNVEV (reference sequence). Trimming took 9 bases from V and 8 from J; bases not matched to a gene: 9. Here the CDR3 DNA reads TGTGCCAGTGGCGACAGGGAATACGGCTACACCTTC. The encoded protein is CASGDREYGYTF.

This clone was seen more than once but under ten times. In DNA form, the CDR3 reads TGTGCCAGCAATTCGGCAGGATATAATTCACCCCTCCACTTT. Its translation is CASNSAGYNSPLHF. The gene calls are TRBV6-5 and TRBJ1-6; D ambiguous. CDR3 size: 14 residues. Germline V CDR1 and CDR2: MNHEY, SVGAGI. V was clipped by 7 bases and J by 4 bases, with 11 bases between them.

This sequence joins TRBV6-4 and TRBJ2-5; D unclear. There are 10 residues in the CDR3. The V gene lost 8 bases and the J gene lost 5 bases, with 6 bases spanning the gap. Germline values: CDR1 MRHNA, CDR2 SNTAGT. The CDR3 region has the DNA TGTGCCAGCGAGTGGGAGACCCAGTACTTC. Its translation: CASEWETQYF.

The gene calls are TRBV5-1 and TRBJ2-7; D is perhaps TRBD1 (5 bases). Germline CDR1 is SGHRS and CDR2 is YFSETQ. V was pared by 1 base and J by 5 bases, with 19 bases between. CDR3 size: 16 residues. CDR3 bases: TGCGCCAGCAGCTTGAGTGGGGCAGGGCAGTCCGACGAGCAGTACTTC. Translated: CASSLSGAGQSDEQYF.

The chain couples TRBV14 to TRBJ1-3, with 9 nucleotides matching TRBD1. The CDR3 totals 15 residues. Germline CDR1 is SGHDN and CDR2 is FVKESK. Trimming cost V 4 bases and J 4 bases; bases outside gene matches: 5. CDR3 residues: CASSRWTGVGNTIYF. DNA of the CDR3: TGTGCCAGCAGCCGTTGGACAGGGGTCGGAAACACCATATATTTT.

For this clone: This sample also contains other DNA sequences that code for the same CDR3. This rearrangement joins TRBV18 to TRBJ1-1, with D possibly being TRBD1 (6 bases). V shed 3 bases and J shed 0 bases, with 8 bases lying between them. Germline V lookup: CDR1 KGHSH, CDR2 LQKENI. The CDR3 spans 14 residues. The DNA of the CDR3 is TGTGCCAGCTCACCTGGACAGTTGAACACTGAAGCTTTCTTT. Residues: CASSPGQLNTEAFF.

This sequence joins TRBV10-1 and TRBJ2-1, with 11 bases aligning to TRBD2. The germline V gene has CDR1 WNHNN and CDR2 SYGVQD (reference sequence). The CDR3 consists of 14 residues. Unmatched junction bases numbered 2, after V lost 7 bases and J lost 3 bases. The CDR3 spells CASTGTSGYNEQFF. As DNA, the CDR3 is TGCGCCAGCACCGGGACTAGCGGCTACAATGAGCAGTTCTTC.

CDR3 bases: TGCGCCAGCAGCTTGGGCGCGACTAGCGGGGGGTCATCCTACGAGCAGTACTTC. It encodes CASSLGATSGGSSYEQYF. The V call is TRBV5-1, the J call TRBJ2-7; 13 bases align to TRBD2. The length of the CDR3 is 18 residues. Germline V gives CDR1 SGHRS, CDR2 YFSETQ. Trimming at V came to 0 bases and at J to 1 base, leaving 7 bases not matched to a gene.

This clone was seen only once. The chain carries TRBV6-6 and TRBJ2-3; 10 bases fit TRBD2. J was trimmed by 2 bases and V by 6 bases; bases with no gene match: 8. Germline-derived CDR1 and CDR2 are MNHNY and SVGAGI (reference sequence). This CDR3 comprises 16 residues. The CDR3 reads CASRGLLAGPTDTQYF. The DNA for the CDR3 is TGTGCCAGCAGGGGCTTACTAGCGGGACCCACAGATACGCAGTATTTT.

This clone appeared a single time. V is TRBV7-9 and J is TRBJ1-4, with D perhaps TRBD1 (6 bases). This CDR3 contains 15 residues. Trimming took off 4 bases at V and 10 bases at J, with 19 bases between the two ends. Germline V gene sequence: CDR1 SEHNR, CDR2 FQNEAQ (reference sequence). The CDR3 nucleotides are TGTGCCAGCAGCTCCCAACAGGGAGCCGGAGGAAAACTGTTTTTT. Protein sequence: CASSSQQGAGGKLFF.

The rearrangement joins TRBV30 to TRBJ2-7; possibly TRBD2 for D (5 bases). The V gene's germline CDR1 is GTSNPN and CDR2 SVGIG (reference sequence). This CDR3 has 15 residues. Between the trimmed V and J ends, which lost 0 bases and 6 bases, there was a span of 18 bases. The CDR3 region is CAWSVEGAGLGEQYF. The CDR3 DNA reads TGTGCCTGGAGTGTAGAGGGCGCCGGACTCGGCGAGCAGTACTTC. The whole variable domain, remainder taken from reference TRBV30 and TRBJ2-7, is SQTIHQWPATLVQPVGSPLSLECTVEGTSNPNLYWYRQAAGRGLQLLFYSVGIGQISSEVPQNLSASRPQDRQFILSSKKLLLSDSGFYLCAWSVEGAGLGEQYFGPGTRLTVT.

The chain employs TRBV10-3 and TRBJ1-2; weak D call: TRBD1 (6 bases). This CDR3 spans 14 amino acids. Per the germline V gene, CDR1 is ENHRY and CDR2 is SYGVKD. Trimming took off 2 bases at V and 4 bases at J, with 11 bases between the two ends. CDR3 protein: CAISEGQWGYGYTF. The CDR3 DNA follows: TGTGCCATCAGTGAGGGACAGTGGGGCTATGGCTACACCTTC.

This clone turned up a few times. The rearrangement links TRBV18 to TRBJ1-3; weak D call: TRBD1 (6 bases). V lost 6 bases and J 0 bases, leaving 12 bases between the germline ends. The CDR3 loop spans 15 amino acids. Germline V gives CDR1 KGHSH, CDR2 LQKENI. The CDR3 sequence: CASSRTGTSGNTIYF. DNA for the CDR3: TGTGCCAGCTCTCGAACAGGGACCTCTGGAAACACCATATATTTT.

The rearrangement uses TRBV28 and TRBJ1-2, with 8 bases aligning to TRBD1. Germline lookup yields CDR1 MDHEN and CDR2 SYDVKM. V shed 5 bases and J 3 bases; nucleotides not matched to a gene: 11. The CDR3 consists of 16 residues. The CDR3 region is CASSAAGGAYYYGYTF. CDR3 bases: TGTGCCAGCAGTGCGGCAGGGGGCGCATATTACTATGGCTACACCTTC.

CDR3: CASSLEAAQPQHF. Here the CDR3 DNA reads TGTGCCAGCAGCTTAGAGGCGGCGCAGCCCCAGCATTTT. The chain joins TRBV7-9 to TRBJ1-5, with unresolved D. Germline V lookup: CDR1 SEHNR, CDR2 FQNEAQ (reference sequence). The ends were cut back, 1 base at V and 7 bases at J, with 8 bases in the middle. The CDR3 contains 13 residues.

The chain is built from TRBV28 and TRBJ2-3; D might be TRBD1 (6 bases). This CDR3 has 17 amino acids. Germline V gives CDR1 MDHEN, CDR2 SYDVKM. The V end was cut by 8 bases, the J end by 2 bases, with 23 bases between. The DNA for the CDR3 is TGTGCCAGCTCAACCTGGGACATCGAGACATTCACAGATACGCAGTATTTT. Its translation is CASSTWDIETFTDTQYF.

This clone occurred many times. The CDR3 bases are TGTGCCAGCAGCCCCCTTGTCGAGCAGTACTTC. Translated: CASSPLVEQYF. The rearrangement uses TRBV7-9 and TRBJ2-7; no firm D call. This CDR3 spans 11 amino acids. The germline V and J ends were trimmed by 5 bases and 6 bases, with 8 bases remaining between them. Germline CDR1 reads SEHNR; CDR2 reads FQNEAQ (reference sequence).

The chain joins TRBV28 to TRBJ1-1, with 9 bases that match TRBD1. This CDR3 region has 14 residues. Trimming took 10 bases from V and 4 from J; bases not matched to a gene: 10. Germline V CDR1 and CDR2: MDHEN, SYDVKM. Here the CDR3 reads CATTSGQGGTEAFF. The CDR3, as DNA: TGTGCCACCACCTCGGGACAGGGAGGCACTGAAGCTTTCTTT. Using reference TRBV28 and TRBJ1-1 for the parts outside the CDR3, the full variable domain is DVKVTQSSRYLVKRTGEKVFLECVQDMDHENMFWYRQDPGLGLRLIYFSYDVKMKEKGDIPEGYSVSREKKERFSLILESASTNQTSMYLCATTSGQGGTEAFFGQGTRLTVV.

The V and J genes are TRBV27 and TRBJ1-6; a weak D match, TRBD1 (6 bases). Trimming took 4 bases from V and 6 from J, leaving 10 bases between them. CDR1 and CDR2 (germline): MNHEY, SMNVEV (reference sequence). The CDR3 extends over 14 amino acids. In nucleotides, the CDR3 is TGTGCCAGCAGTTCGACAGGCGTTAATTCACCCCTCCACTTT. Amino acid sequence: CASSSTGVNSPLHF.

The rearrangement uses TRBV5-1 and TRBJ2-5; weak D call: TRBD2 (7 bases). CDR1 and CDR2 (germline): SGHRS, YFSETQ. The CDR3 length is 14 residues. V was shortened by 0 bases and J by 5 bases, with 11 bases between the two germline ends. The CDR3 spells CASSLVAGAETQYF. In DNA, the CDR3 is TGCGCCAGCAGCTTGGTTGCGGGGGCCGAGACCCAGTACTTC.

V is TRBV7-9 and J is TRBJ1-4; possible D gene TRBD1, 5 bases. The V gene's germline CDR1 is SEHNR and CDR2 FQNEAQ (reference sequence). V lost 5 bases and J 7 bases, leaving 20 bases between the germline ends. The CDR3 spans 16 residues. CDR3 protein: CASSPAGSRGFEKLFF. CDR3 nucleotide sequence: TGTGCCAGCAGCCCGGCGGGGAGTAGGGGATTTGAAAAACTGTTTTTT.